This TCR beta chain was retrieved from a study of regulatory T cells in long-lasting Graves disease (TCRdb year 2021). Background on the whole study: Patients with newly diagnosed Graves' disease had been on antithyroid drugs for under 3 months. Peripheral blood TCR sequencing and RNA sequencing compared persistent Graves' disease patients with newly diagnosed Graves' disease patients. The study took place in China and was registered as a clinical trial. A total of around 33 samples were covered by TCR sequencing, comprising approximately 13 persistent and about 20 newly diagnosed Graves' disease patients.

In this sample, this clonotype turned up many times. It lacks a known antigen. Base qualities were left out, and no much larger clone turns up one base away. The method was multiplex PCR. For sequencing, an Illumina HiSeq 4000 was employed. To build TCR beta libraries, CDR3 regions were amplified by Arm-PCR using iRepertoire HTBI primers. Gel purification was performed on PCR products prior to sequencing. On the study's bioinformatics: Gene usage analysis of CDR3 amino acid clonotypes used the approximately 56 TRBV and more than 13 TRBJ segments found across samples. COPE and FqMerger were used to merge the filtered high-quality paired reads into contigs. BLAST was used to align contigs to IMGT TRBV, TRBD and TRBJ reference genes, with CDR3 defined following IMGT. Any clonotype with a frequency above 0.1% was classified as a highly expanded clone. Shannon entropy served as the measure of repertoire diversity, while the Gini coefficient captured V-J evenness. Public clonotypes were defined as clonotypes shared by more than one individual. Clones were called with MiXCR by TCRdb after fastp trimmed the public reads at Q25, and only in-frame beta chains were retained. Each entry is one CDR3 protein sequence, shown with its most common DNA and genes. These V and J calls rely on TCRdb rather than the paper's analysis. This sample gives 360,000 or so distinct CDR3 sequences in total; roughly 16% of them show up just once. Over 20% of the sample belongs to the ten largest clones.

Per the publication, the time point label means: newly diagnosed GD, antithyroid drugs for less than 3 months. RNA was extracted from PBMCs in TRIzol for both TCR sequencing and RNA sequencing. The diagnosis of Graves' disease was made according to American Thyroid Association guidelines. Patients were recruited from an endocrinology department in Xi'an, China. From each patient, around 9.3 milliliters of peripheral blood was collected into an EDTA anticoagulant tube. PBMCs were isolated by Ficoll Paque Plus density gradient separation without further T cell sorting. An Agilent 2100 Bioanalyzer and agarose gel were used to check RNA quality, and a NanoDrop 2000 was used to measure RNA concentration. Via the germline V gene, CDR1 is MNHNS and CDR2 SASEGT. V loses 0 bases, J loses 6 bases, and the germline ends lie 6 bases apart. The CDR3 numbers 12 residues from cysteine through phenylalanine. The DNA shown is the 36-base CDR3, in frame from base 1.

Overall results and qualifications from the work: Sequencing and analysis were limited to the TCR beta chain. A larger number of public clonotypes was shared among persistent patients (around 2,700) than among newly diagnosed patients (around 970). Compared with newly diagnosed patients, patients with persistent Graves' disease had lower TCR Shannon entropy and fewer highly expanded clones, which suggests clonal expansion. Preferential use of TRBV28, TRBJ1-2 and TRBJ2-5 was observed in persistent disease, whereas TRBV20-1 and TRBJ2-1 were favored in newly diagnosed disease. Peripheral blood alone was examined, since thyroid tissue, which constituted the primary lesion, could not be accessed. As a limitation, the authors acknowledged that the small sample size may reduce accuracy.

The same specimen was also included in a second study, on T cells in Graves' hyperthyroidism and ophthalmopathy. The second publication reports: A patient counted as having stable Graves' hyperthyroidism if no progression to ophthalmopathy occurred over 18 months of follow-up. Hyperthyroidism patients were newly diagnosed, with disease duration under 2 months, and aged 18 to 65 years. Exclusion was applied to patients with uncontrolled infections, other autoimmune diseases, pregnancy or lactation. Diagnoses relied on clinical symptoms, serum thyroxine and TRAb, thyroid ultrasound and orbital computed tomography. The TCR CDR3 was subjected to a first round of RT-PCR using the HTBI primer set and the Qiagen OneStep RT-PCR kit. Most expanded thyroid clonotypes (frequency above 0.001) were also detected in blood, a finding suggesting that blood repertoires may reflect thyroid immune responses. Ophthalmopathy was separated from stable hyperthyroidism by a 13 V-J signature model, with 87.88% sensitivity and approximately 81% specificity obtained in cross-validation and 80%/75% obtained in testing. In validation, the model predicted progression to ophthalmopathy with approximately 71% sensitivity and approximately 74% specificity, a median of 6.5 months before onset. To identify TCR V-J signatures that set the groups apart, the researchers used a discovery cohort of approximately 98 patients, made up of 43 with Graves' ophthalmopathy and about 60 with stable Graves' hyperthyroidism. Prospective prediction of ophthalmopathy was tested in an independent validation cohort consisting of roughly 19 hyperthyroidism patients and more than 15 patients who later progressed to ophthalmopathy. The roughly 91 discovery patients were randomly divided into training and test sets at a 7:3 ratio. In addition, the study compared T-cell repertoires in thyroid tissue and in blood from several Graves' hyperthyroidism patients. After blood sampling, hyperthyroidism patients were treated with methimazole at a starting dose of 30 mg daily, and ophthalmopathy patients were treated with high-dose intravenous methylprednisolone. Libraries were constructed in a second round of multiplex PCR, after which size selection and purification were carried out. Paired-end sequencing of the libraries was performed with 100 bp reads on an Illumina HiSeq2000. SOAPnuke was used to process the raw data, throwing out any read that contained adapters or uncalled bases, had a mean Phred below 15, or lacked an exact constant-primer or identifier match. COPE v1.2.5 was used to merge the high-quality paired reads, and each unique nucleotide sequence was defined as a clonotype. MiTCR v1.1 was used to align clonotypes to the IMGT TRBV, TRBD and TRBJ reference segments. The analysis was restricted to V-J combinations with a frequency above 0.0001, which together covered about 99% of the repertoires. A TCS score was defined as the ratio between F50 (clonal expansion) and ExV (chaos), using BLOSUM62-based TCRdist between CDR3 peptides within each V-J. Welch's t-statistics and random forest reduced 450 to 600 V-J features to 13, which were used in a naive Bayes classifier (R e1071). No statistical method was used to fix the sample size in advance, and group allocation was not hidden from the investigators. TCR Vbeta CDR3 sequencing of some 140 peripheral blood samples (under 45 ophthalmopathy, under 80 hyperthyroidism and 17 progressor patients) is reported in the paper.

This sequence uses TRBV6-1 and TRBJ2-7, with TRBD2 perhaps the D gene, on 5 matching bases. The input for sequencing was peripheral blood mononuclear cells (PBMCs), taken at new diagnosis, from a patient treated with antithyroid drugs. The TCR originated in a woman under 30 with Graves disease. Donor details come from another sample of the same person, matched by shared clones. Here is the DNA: TGTGCCAGCAGTGAAGCGAGGGCCGAGCAGTACTTC. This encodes CASSEARAEQYF.